These T cell receptor beta chains were read from a single sample in a study of Ad26.COV2.S vaccination and SARS-CoV-2 variants. Assay: immunoSEQ multiplex PCR; the TCRdb copy retains only in-frame clones and omits some. The data show about 350,000 clones, with approximately 86% seen just once and about 10% held by the top ten. This material consisted of peripheral blood, taken in a trial of Ad26.COV2.S vaccine versus placebo. The receptors derive from a person aged 18-65 years who received the Ad26.COV2.S COVID-19 vaccine or a placebo. CDR3s include the opening cysteine and the closing phenylalanine or tryptophan. The D gene is left open where the match is weak. For some rows the clone size is stated as once, few or many, or as a class when expanded; others skip it.

d_call,v_call,clone_size,j_call,cdr3_nt,cdr3_aa
NA,TRBV6-2/TRBV6-3,NA,TRBJ1-5,TGTGCCAGCAGTGTACAGGGAGGACAGCCCCAGCATTTT,CASSVQGGQPQHF
NA,TRBV28,NA,TRBJ2-1,TGTGCCAGCAGTTTTATCGGTCGCAACAATGAGCAGTTCTTC,CASSFIGRNNEQFF
TRBD2,TRBV6-5,NA,TRBJ2-2,TGTGCCAGCAGCGAGCCGGGGGGGACCGGGGAGCTGTTTTTT,CASSEPGGTGELFF
TRBD1,TRBV30,once,TRBJ1-2,TGTGCCTGGGGACAGGGGTTGGGCTACACCTTC,CAWGQGLGYTF
TRBD1,TRBV4-3,NA,TRBJ2-7,TGCGCCAGCAGCTACGACAGGGAAACCTACGAGCAGTACTTC,CASSYDRETYEQYF
TRBD1,TRBV7-9,once,TRBJ2-1,TGTGCCAGCAGCTTAGCCGACTACGGGACAGGTCTAAGCAATGAGCAGTTCTTC,CASSLADYGTGLSNEQFF
NA,TRBV6-1,few,TRBJ2-1,TGTGCCAGCAGTAACCTCAGGAACAATGAGCAGTTCTTC,CASSNLRNNEQFF
NA,TRBV27,once,TRBJ1-2,TGTGCCAGCAGTTGGGCTCTGGACTATGGCTACACCTTC,CASSWALDYGYTF
NA,TRBV7-2,NA,TRBJ1-2,TGTGCCAGCAGCCTGGACAGCATCTATGGCTACACCTTC,CASSLDSIYGYTF
TRBD2,TRBV11-2,NA,TRBJ2-6,TGTGCCAGCAGCCTGACTAGCGGGAAGTTCTCTGGGGCCAACGTCCTGACTTTC,CASSLTSGKFSGANVLTF
TRBD2,TRBV27,NA,TRBJ2-3,TGTGCCAGCAGTTATGGGACTAGCGGGGCTGATTTCACAGATACGCAGTATTTT,CASSYGTSGADFTDTQYF
NA,TRBV21-1,NA,TRBJ2-4,TGTGCCAGCAGGAAAGCCGGGACCATAAAAAACATTCAGTACTTC,CASRKAGTIKNIQYF
NA,TRBV11-2,NA,TRBJ1-3,TGTGCTGTGCGGGGGGCCACTGGAAACACCATATATTTT,CAVRGATGNTIYF
NA,TRBV27,NA,TRBJ1-2,TGTGCCAGCAGTGATAATCCTGGACAGATAGGGGATGGCTACACCTTC,CASSDNPGQIGDGYTF
TRBD1,TRBV7-2,NA,TRBJ2-2,TGTGCCAGCAGCTACGTCGCGGGACAGGGCGTCGGGGAGCTGTTTTTT,CASSYVAGQGVGELFF
NA,TRBV11-2,NA,TRBJ2-1,TGTGCCAGCAGCTTAGTATACAGCAGCTCCTACAATGAGCAGTTCTTC,CASSLVYSSSYNEQFF
TRBD1,TRBV6-5,NA,TRBJ1-4,TGTGCCAGCAGTTACGGGACAGGGGGTGAAAAACTGTTTTTT,CASSYGTGGEKLFF
NA,TRBV27,NA,TRBJ1-1,TGTGCCAGCAGTTCGACAACAGGTTGGGTCACTGAAGCTTTCTTT,CASSSTTGWVTEAFF
TRBD1,TRBV9,NA,TRBJ1-2,TGTGCCAGCAGCGGACAGGGGGCCTTCCATGGCTACACCTTC,CASSGQGAFHGYTF
NA,TRBV5-5,NA,TRBJ2-7,TGTGCCAGCAGCTTGGGCAGTGCTACAGTTGTCTACGAGCAGTACTTC,CASSLGSATVVYEQYF
NA,TRBV9,NA,TRBJ1-1,TGTGCCAGCAGCGTAGAACAGGGTTTCACTGAAGCTTTCTTT,CASSVEQGFTEAFF
NA,TRBV4-1,NA,TRBJ1-3,TGCGCCAGCAGCCAAGACGGGGGAGGAAACACCATATATTTT,CASSQDGGGNTIYF
NA,TRBV20-1,once,TRBJ2-3,TGCAGTGCTAGTCCCTCGGACTATTATTCAGATACGCAGTATTTT,CSASPSDYYSDTQYF
TRBD1,TRBV7-2,NA,TRBJ1-3,TGTGCCAGCAGCCATCTAAGAGGACAGGGGACTTCTGGAAACACCATATATTTT,CASSHLRGQGTSGNTIYF
NA,TRBV7-9,once,TRBJ1-1,TGTGCCAGCAGCTGGACATCGCTGGCTGAAGCTTTCTTT,CASSWTSLAEAFF
NA,TRBV6-5,NA,TRBJ2-3,TGTGCCAGCAGTTCTGCCGGGTCGGGATTCACAGATACGCAGTATTTT,CASSSAGSGFTDTQYF
TRBD1,TRBV7-9,NA,TRBJ2-1,TGTGCCAGCAGCTACTCAGGGACAGGGGCCAATGAGCAGTTCTTC,CASSYSGTGANEQFF
NA,TRBV28,NA,TRBJ2-5,TGTGCCAGCAGTTTAGTGGGCAGGGACCTCCAAGAGACCCAGTACTTC,CASSLVGRDLQETQYF
NA,TRBV5-4,NA,TRBJ1-2,TGTGCCAGCACCCCCTCTGCGCGTGATGATGGCTACACCTTC,CASTPSARDDGYTF
NA,TRBV6-5,once,TRBJ2-7,TGTGCCAGCGGTTCGCGCCGGATATTAGGCGAGCAGTACTTC,CASGSRRILGEQYF
TRBD2,TRBV9,NA,TRBJ2-7,TGTGCCAGCAGCCCGGGACTAGCGGGGGCGCGGGAGCAGTACTTC,CASSPGLAGAREQYF
NA,TRBV24-1,NA,TRBJ2-1,TGTGCCACCAGTGATCCCGGGGCAGGGCTGATCTCCAATGAGCAGTTCTTC,CATSDPGAGLISNEQFF
TRBD1,TRBV6-5,NA,TRBJ2-3,TGTGCCAGTTTCCGGGACAGGGTTATAGATACGCAGTATTTT,CASFRDRVIDTQYF
NA,TRBV5-4,once,TRBJ1-3,TGTGCCAGCAGCTTGGCCGGTGGGGGCACCATATATTTT,CASSLAGGGTIYF
NA,TRBV6-5,NA,TRBJ1-1,TGTGCCAGCAGGAAACAAGGGTTGGGGGGCACTGAAGCTTTCTTT,CASRKQGLGGTEAFF
NA,TRBV7-2,NA,TRBJ1-5,TGTGCCAGCAGCTTAGAACTGGGGATGAAGCCCCAGCATTTT,CASSLELGMKPQHF
TRBD1,TRBV19,NA,TRBJ1-5,TGTGCCAGTAGCTCATCCCCCGGGACAGGGGGACAGCCCCAGCATTTT,CASSSSPGTGGQPQHF
NA,TRBV30,NA,TRBJ2-5,TGTGCCTGGAGTGTGCTGTCCAAGGAGACCCAGTACTTC,CAWSVLSKETQYF
TRBD2,TRBV6-1,once,TRBJ2-3,TGTGCCAGCAGTGAAAGAATAACGGGGGGGCGTTCAGATACGCAGTATTTT,CASSERITGGRSDTQYF
NA,TRBV4-3,NA,TRBJ2-5,TGCGCCAGCAGCCAAGGGGCTGGGGACTTAGAGACCCAGTACTTC,CASSQGAGDLETQYF
NA,TRBV7-2,NA,TRBJ2-7,TGTGCCAGCAGCTTAGGGCCGGAGGGTACCGAGCAGTACTTC,CASSLGPEGTEQYF
NA,TRBV9,NA,TRBJ2-3,TGTGCCAGCAGCCAAAGGGGTGACACTAGCACAGATACGCAGTATTTT,CASSQRGDTSTDTQYF
TRBD2,TRBV5-1,NA,TRBJ2-1,TGCGCCAGCAGCTTGGCCCCGCGGACTAGCGGCTACAATGAGCAGTTCTTC,CASSLAPRTSGYNEQFF
TRBD1,TRBV5-1,once,TRBJ1-1,TGCGCCAGCGGCCCCCGACAGGGGGCTTCTGAAGCTTTCTTT,CASGPRQGASEAFF
NA,TRBV14,many,TRBJ1-2,TGTGCCAGCAGCCAAGAAGGCCCGGGAAGCTATGGCTACACCTTC,CASSQEGPGSYGYTF
TRBD1,TRBV2,once,TRBJ1-2,TGTGCCAGCAGTGCATTCAAGGGACAGCTTGACTATGGCTACACCTTC,CASSAFKGQLDYGYTF
NA,TRBV6-5,NA,TRBJ2-6,TGTGCCAGCAGTCTCCGGGAAGGTGGGGCCAACGTCCTGACTTTC,CASSLREGGANVLTF
NA,TRBV4-2,NA,TRBJ1-1,TGTGCCAGCACCCTCCTAGCCAGGGAGGACGTAGCTTTCTTT,CASTLLAREDVAFF
NA,TRBV12-3/TRBV12-4,NA,TRBJ1-1,TGTGCCAGCAGTTTTAGAGATCAGGGGGAAGCTTTCTTT,CASSFRDQGEAFF
NA,TRBV7-2,NA,TRBJ2-6,TGTGCCAGCAAACTGGGGTATGCTGGGGCCAACGTCCTGACTTTC,CASKLGYAGANVLTF